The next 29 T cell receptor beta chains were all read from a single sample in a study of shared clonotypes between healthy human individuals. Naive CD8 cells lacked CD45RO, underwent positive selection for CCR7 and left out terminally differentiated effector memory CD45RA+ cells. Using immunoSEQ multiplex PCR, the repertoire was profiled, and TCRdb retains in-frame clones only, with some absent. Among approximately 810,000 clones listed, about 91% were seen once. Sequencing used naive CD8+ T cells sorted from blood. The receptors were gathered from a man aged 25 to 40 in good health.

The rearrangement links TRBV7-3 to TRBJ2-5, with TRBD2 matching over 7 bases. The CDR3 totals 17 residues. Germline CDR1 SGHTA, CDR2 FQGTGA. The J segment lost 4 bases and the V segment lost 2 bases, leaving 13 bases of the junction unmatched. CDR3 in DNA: TGTGCCAGCAGCTTAGGGTCAGGCGGGAGCGCTCCAGAGACCCAGTACTTC. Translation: CASSLGSGGSAPETQYF. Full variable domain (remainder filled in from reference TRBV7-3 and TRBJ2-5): GAGVSQTPSNKVTEKGKYVELRCDPISGHTALYWYRQSLGQGPEFLIYFQGTGAADDSGLPNDRFFAVRPEGSVSTLKIQRTERGDSAVYLCASSLGSGGSAPETQYFGPGTRLLVL.

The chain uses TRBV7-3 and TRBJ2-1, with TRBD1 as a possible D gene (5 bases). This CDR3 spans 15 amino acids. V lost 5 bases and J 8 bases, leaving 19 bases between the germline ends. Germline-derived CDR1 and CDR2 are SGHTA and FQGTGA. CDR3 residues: CASSKGVSSRDEQFF. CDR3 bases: TGTGCCAGCAGCAAAGGGGTGAGTAGCCGCGATGAGCAGTTCTTC.

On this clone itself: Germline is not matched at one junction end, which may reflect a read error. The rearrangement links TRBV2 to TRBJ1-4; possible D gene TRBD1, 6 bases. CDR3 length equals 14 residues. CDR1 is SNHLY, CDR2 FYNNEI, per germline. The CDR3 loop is CASRTRGAKEKLFF. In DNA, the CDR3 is TGTGCCAGCCGGACCCGGGGGGCTAAGGAAAAACTGTTTTTT.

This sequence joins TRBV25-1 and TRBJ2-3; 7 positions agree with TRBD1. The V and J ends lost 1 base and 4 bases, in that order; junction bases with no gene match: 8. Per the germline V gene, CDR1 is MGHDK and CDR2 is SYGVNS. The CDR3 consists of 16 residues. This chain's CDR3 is CASSEFRGGQPDTQYF. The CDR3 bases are TGTGCCAGCAGTGAATTTAGAGGGGGACAGCCAGATACGCAGTATTTT.

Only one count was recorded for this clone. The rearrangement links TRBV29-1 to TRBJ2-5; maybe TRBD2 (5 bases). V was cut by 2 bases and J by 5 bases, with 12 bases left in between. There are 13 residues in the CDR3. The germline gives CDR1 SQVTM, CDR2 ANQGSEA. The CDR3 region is CSVEIGLSETQYF. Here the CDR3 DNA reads TGCAGCGTTGAAATCGGACTCTCGGAGACCCAGTACTTC.

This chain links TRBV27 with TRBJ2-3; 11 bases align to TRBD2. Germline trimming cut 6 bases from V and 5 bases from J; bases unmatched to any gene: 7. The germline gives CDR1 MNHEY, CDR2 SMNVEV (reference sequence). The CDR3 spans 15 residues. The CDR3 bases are TGTGCCAGCAGAACACTAGCGGGAGCGGGAGATACGCAGTATTTT. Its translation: CASRTLAGAGDTQYF.

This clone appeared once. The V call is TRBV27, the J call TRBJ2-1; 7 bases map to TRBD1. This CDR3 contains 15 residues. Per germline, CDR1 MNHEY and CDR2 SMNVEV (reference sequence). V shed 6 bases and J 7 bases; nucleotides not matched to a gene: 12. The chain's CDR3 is CASSTHRGKGNEQFF. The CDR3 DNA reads TGTGCCAGCAGCACCCACAGGGGAAAGGGAAATGAGCAGTTCTTC.

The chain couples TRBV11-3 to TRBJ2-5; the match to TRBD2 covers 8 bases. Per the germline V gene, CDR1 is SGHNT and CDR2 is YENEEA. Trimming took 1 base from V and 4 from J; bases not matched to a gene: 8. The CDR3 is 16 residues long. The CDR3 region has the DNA TGTGCCAGCAGCTTAGGTAGCGGGAATAATGCAGAGACCCAGTACTTC. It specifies CASSLGSGNNAETQYF.

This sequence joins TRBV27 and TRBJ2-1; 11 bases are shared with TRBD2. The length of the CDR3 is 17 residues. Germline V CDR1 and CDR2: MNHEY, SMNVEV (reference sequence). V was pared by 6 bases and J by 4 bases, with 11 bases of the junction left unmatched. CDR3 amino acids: CASRAILGLAGYNEQFF. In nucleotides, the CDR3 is TGTGCCAGCAGAGCCATTCTCGGACTAGCGGGTTACAATGAGCAGTTCTTC.

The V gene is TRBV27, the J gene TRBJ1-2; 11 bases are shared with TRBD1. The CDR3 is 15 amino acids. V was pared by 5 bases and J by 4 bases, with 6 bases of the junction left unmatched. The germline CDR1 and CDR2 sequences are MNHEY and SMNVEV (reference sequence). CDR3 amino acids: CASSPDRGPGYGYTF. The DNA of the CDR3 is TGTGCCAGCAGTCCGGACAGGGGGCCTGGCTATGGCTACACCTTC.

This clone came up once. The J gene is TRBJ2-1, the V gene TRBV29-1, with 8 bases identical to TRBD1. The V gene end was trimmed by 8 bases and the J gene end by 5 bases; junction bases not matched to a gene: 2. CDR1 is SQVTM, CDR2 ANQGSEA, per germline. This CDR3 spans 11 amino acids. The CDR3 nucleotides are TGCAGCCCGGACAGGGACAATGAGCAGTTCTTC. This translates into CSPDRDNEQFF.

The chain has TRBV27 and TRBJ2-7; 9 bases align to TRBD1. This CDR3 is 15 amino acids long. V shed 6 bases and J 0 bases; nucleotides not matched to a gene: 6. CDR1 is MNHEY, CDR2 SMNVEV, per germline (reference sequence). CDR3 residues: CASRWTGDPSYEQYF. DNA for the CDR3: TGTGCCAGCAGGTGGACAGGGGACCCCTCCTACGAGCAGTACTTC.

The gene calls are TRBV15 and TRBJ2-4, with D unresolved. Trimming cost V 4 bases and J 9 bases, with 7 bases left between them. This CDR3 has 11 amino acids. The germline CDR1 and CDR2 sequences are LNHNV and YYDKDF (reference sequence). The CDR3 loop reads CATSKDGIQYF. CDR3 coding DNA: TGTGCCACCAGCAAGGACGGCATTCAGTACTTC.

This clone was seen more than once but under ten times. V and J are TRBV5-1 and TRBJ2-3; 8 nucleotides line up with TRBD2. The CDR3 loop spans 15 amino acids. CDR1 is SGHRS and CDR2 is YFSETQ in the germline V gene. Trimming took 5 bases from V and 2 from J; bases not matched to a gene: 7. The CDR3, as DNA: TGCGCCAGCAGTAAAACTAGCGGACACACAGATACGCAGTATTTT. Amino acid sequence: CASSKTSGHTDTQYF.

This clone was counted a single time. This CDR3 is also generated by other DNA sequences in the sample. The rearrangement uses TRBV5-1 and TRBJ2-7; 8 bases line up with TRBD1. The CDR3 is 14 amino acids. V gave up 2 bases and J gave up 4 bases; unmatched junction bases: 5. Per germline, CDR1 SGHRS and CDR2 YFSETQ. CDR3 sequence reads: CASSLGTGPYEQYF. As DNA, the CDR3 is TGCGCCAGCAGCTTAGGGACAGGCCCTTACGAGCAGTACTTC.

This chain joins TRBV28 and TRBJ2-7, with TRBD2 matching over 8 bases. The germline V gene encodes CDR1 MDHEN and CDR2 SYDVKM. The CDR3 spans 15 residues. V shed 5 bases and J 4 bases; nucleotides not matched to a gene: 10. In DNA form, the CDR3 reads TGTGCCAGCAGTCAGAGCGGGAGAGACGGGTACGAGCAGTACTTC. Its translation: CASSQSGRDGYEQYF.

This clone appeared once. CDR3 loop: CASSLSRDRGNEQYF. The CDR3 DNA reads TGTGCCAGCAGCTTATCCCGGGACAGGGGAAACGAGCAGTACTTC. The rearrangement links TRBV7-8 to TRBJ2-7, with 10 bases matching TRBD1. V lost 2 bases and J lost 5; bases outside the gene matches: 6. The germline V gene encodes CDR1 SGHVS and CDR2 FQNEAQ. This CDR3 region has 15 residues.

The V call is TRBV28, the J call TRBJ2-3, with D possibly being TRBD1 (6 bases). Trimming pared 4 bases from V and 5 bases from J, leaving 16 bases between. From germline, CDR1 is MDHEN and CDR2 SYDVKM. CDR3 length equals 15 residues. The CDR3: CASSSTDRSVDTQYF. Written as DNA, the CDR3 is TGTGCCAGCAGTTCTACCGACAGGTCGGTAGATACGCAGTATTTT.

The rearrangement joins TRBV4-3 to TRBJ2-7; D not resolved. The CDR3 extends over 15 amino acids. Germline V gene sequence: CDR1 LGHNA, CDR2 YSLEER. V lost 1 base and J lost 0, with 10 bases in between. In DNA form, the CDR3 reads TGCGCCAGCAGCCAAGGAGACTCGACCTCCTACGAGCAGTACTTC. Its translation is CASSQGDSTSYEQYF.

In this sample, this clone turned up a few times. CDR3: CAWSVRLAGSQETQYF. The CDR3 nucleotides read TGTGCCTGGAGTGTACGACTAGCGGGAAGCCAAGAGACCCAGTACTTC. The chain is built from TRBV30 and TRBJ2-5, with 11 positions matching TRBD2. Germline CDR1 GTSNPN, CDR2 SVGIG (reference sequence). V was clipped by 0 bases and J by 1 base; unmatched bases: 4. The CDR3 loop spans 16 amino acids.

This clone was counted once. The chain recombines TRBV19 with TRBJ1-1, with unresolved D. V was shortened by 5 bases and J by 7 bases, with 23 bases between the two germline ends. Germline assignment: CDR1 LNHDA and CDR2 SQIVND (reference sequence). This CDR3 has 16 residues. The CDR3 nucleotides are TGTGCCAGTAGTCTCCACCCGTCCGTACGATATGGTGAAGCTTTCTTT. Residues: CASSLHPSVRYGEAFF.

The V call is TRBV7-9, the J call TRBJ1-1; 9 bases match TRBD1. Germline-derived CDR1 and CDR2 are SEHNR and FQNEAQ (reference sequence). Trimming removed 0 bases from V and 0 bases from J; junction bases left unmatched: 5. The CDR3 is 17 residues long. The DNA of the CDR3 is TGTGCCAGCAGCTTAGCGGGGACAGGGCGAATGAACACTGAAGCTTTCTTT. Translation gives CASSLAGTGRMNTEAFF.

This CDR3 is CACSSGTSGTDTQYF. In DNA form, the CDR3 reads TGTGCCTGTTCCTCCGGGACTAGCGGAACAGATACGCAGTATTTT. The genes are TRBV30 and TRBJ2-3, with 11 positions matching TRBD2. The germline gives CDR1 GTSNPN, CDR2 SVGIG (reference sequence). The V and J ends lost 6 bases and 3 bases, in that order; junction bases with no gene match: 8. CDR3 length: 15 residues.

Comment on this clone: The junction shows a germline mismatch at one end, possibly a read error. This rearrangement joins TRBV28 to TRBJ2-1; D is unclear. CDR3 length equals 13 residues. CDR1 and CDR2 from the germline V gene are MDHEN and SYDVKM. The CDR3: CASSSSHYNEQFF. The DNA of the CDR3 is TGTGCCAGTAGTTCTTCCCATTACAATGAGCAGTTCTTC.

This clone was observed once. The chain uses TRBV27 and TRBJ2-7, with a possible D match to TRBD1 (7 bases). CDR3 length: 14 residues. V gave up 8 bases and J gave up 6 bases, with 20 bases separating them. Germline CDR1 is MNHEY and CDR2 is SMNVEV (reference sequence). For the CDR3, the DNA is TGTGCCAGCGCCCTGGCAGGGGGGTATAGCGAGCAGTACTTC. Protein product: CASALAGGYSEQYF.

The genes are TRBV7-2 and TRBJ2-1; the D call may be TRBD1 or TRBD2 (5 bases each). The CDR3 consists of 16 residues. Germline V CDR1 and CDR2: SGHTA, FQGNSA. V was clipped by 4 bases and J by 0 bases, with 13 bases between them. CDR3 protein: CASSSLDGGSYNEQFF. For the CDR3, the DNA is TGTGCCAGCAGCTCCTTGGATGGGGGCTCCTACAATGAGCAGTTCTTC.

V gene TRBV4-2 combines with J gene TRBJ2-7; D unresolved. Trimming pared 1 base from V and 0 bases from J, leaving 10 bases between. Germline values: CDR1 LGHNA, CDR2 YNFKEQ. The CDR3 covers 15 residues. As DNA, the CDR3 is TGTGCCAGCAGCCAAGGGACCGATGGCTCCTACGAGCAGTACTTC. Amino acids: CASSQGTDGSYEQYF.

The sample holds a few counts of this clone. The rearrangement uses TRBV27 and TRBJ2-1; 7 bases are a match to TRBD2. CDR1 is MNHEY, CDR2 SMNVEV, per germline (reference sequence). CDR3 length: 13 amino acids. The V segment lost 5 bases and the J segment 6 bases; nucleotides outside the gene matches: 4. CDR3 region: CASSIRLANEQFF. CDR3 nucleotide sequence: TGTGCCAGCAGTATCAGACTAGCCAATGAGCAGTTCTTC.

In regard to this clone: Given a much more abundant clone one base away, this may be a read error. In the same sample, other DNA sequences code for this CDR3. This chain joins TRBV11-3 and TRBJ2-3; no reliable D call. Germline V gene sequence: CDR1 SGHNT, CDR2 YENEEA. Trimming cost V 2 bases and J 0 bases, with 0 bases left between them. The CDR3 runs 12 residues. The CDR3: CASSLSTDTQYF. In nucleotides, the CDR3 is TGTGCCAGCAGCTTAAGCACAGATACGCAGTATTTT. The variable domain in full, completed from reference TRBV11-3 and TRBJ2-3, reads EAGVVQSPRYKIIEKKQPVAFWCNPISGHNTLYWYLQNLGQGPELLIRYENEEAVDDSQLPKDRFSAERLKGVDSTLKIQPAELGDSAVYLCASSLSTDTQYFGPGTRLTVL.